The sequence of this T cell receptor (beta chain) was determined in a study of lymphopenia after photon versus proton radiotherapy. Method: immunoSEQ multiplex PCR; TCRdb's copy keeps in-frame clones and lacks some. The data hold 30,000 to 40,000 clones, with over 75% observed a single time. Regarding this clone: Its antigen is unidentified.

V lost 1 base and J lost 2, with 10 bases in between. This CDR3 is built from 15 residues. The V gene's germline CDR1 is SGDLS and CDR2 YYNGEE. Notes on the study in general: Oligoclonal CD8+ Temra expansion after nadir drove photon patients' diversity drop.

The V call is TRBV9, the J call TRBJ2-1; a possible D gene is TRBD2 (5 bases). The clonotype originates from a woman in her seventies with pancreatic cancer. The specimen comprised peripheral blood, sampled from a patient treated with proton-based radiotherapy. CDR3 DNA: TGTGCCAGCAGCGTATCAGCGGTGGCCTACAATGAGCAGTTCTTC. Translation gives CASSVSAVAYNEQFF.